The sequence of this T cell receptor (beta chain) was determined in a study of shared clonotypes between healthy human individuals (dated by TCRdb to 2018 to 2021). About the investigation overall: The cohort included three men and two women between 18 and 49 years of age. Per donor, three plates each were used for CD4 naive and CD4 memory, two for CD8 naive, and one for CD8 memory. To estimate repertoire size and how much clonotypes are shared between individuals, the study performed deep sequencing of blood TCR repertoires from a few healthy adults. To increase sequencing depth and limit assay-specific biases, different laboratories used diverse techniques to prepare libraries and sequence TCR repertoires. Per donor, leukapheresis produced somewhere between about 0.85 and 8.9 billion PBMCs. Findings and caveats that apply to the study as a whole: Incomplete sequencing was indicated by rarefaction of sorted-subset datasets, despite the large sequencing depth. Based on pairwise subsampling, the degree of clonotype sharing among donors was expected to be affected by sequencing depth. Compared with non-shared clonotypes, the clonotypes found in all four sorted-subset donors had higher generation probabilities. Estimated clonotype richness was generally larger for naive than for memory subsets. Sampling was limited to blood, and TCR repertoires in tissue likely differ from TCR repertoires in blood. Because the study included a small number of donors, the genetic and exposure-history diversity represented was limited. About 5% of naive CD4, approximately 3.7% of naive CD8, 2.3% of memory CD4, and 0.35% to 0.5% of memory CD8 clonotypes were shared across several donors.

Note on this clone: It lacks a known antigen. Base quality data are lacking; no much larger clone is found one base away.

TCR CDR3 regions were amplified from genomic DNA by multiplex PCR using the deep immunoSEQ assay. Extracted genomic DNA from each cell subset was distributed evenly across all wells of several immunoSEQ 96-well plates, and each plate was treated as a replicate. For sorted subsets, approximately 210 ng of genomic DNA, equivalent to around 30,000 T cell genomes, went into each replicate PCR. Purified libraries were quantified with a Qubit 3.0 fluorometer, sized on a Bioanalyzer 2100, and re-quantified with the KAPA Library Quantification kit. Each immunoSEQ 96-well plate was sequenced on its own single-read 150-cycle Illumina NextSeq 550 flow cell. In the authors' own workflow: The immunoSEQ output contained only junctional sequences without quality scores, so filtering could not match that applied to full-length reads. Sequences were annotated with PyIR, a Python wrapper for IgBLAST v1.9, using IMGT germline references to assign V/J genes and CDR3. Any read was removed if the V/J assignment was weak (E-value above 1e-6), the CDR3 was missing, or the read contained stop codons, out-of-frame junctions, or ambiguous translated residues. V3J clonotypes were defined as sequences sharing an identical inferred V gene, J gene, and CDR3 amino acid sequence. Percentage overlap between repertoires was calculated by dividing the number of shared unique clonotypes by the size of the smaller repertoire. RTK rarefaction, the Chao1 estimator, and Recon v2.1 estimates of unobserved clonotypes were used to assess repertoire richness. Generation probabilities for all TCRbeta clonotypes obtained by the gDNA method from a handful of donors were computed using OLGA. TCRdb retrieved this table from immuneACCESS and kept in-frame rearrangements only. Not all clones are present; in checked studies, unresolved V genes account for under half, and no reason is known for the remainder. That table furnishes V, J and clone size, whereas the DNA furnished D and trimming. The sample table shows about 2.1 million clones, and 90% to 95% are seen once. More than 1.5% of the sample is taken by the ten largest.

CD8 naive samples consisted of CD45RO-negative cells that were positively selected for CCR7, yielding a CD45RA+CCR7+ population without TemRA cells. Healthy HIV-negative adults with no recently reported acute infections or vaccinations were included as donors. All donors were Caucasian adults living in Nashville, Tennessee, USA. Blood was obtained by leukapheresis, after which PBMCs were separated by Ficoll-Histopaque density gradient centrifugation and cryopreserved in liquid nitrogen vapor phase. Analytical flow cytometry was used to check the purity and quantity of every magnetically sorted T cell population. Genomic DNA was isolated from every sorted fraction and measured by UV absorbance on a Nanodrop 2000c. V lost 0 bases and J lost 8 bases; the stretch between them is 3 bases long. The germline V gene encodes CDR1 SGHDT and CDR2 YYEEEE. Reading from cysteine to phenylalanine, the CDR3 counts 11 amino acids. Only the CDR3 DNA is retained, 33 bases long and in frame from the first base.

This receptor chain uses TRBV5-6 and TRBJ2-1, with the D gene not confidently named. The specimen sequenced was naive CD8+ T cells from PBMCs. The cell subset or site label of this sample denotes: CD45RA+CCR7+. The receptor was derived from a man younger than 35 in good health. Some clones in this sample may be carry-over from other donors' samples. The DNA sequence is TGTGCCAGCAGCTTGGGGCATGAGCAGTTCTTC. It translates to CASSLGHEQFF. With all but the CDR3 taken from the reference TRBV5-6 and TRBJ2-1 genes, the full variable domain is: DAGVTQSPTHLIKTRGQQVTLRCSPKSGHDTVSWYQQALGQGPQFIFQYYEEEERQRGNFPDRFSGHQFPNYSSELNVNALLLGDSALYLCASSLGHEQFFGPGTRLTVL.